This record looks at one T cell receptor beta chain sequence and its context. Its antigen is not known. Sequenced by immunoSEQ multiplex PCR; TCRdb stores in-frame clones only, minus some. The sample yields about 130,000 clones, 93% seen once. This specimen comes from a study of T cell responses to AZD1222 COVID-19 vaccine. Overall study findings and caveats: Spike regions recognized by vaccine-associated CD4 TCRs spanned the protein, led by 160-218 and 743-854. Mostly white British, mostly female donors; authors suggested clonal diversity may be underestimated. Per reports, nearly half of all spike-specific TCRs target regions that are unmutated in variants.

The V and J ends lost 1 base and 4 bases respectively, with 11 bases between them. The CDR3 consists of 14 residues. Germline V gives CDR1 SEHNR, CDR2 FQNEAQ (reference sequence). The sample was peripheral blood, taken on day 0 of AZD1222 vaccination. The chain employs TRBV7-9 and TRBJ2-7, with D perhaps TRBD1 (6 bases). The source of this sequence is an adult in good health. This CDR3 reads CASSLGAGEYEQYF. The CDR3, as DNA: TGTGCCAGCAGCTTAGGAGCAGGGGAATACGAGCAGTACTTC. Filled out from reference TRBV7-9 and TRBJ2-7, the complete variable domain reads DTGVSQNPRHKITKRGQNVTFRCDPISEHNRLYWYRQTLGQGPEFLTYFQNEAQLEKSRLLSDRFSAERPKGSFSTLEIQRTEQGDSAMYLCASSLGAGEYEQYFGPGTRLTVT.